A single sample gave rise to the 27 T cell receptor beta chains below, sequenced in a study of blood T cell repertoires in COVID-19. TCRdb keeps only in-frame clones here, not all; method: immunoSEQ multiplex PCR. The sample lists some 130,000 clones; approximately 81% were seen once. Sequenced sample: peripheral blood. The receptors stem from a woman between 55 and 75 years old with active or convalescent COVID-19.

The gene calls are TRBV6-5 and TRBJ1-5; D is perhaps TRBD1 (6 bases). Between the trimmed V and J ends, which lost 9 bases and 1 base, there was a span of 13 bases. Germline CDR1 reads MNHEY; CDR2 reads SVGAGI. There are 14 residues in the CDR3. DNA for the CDR3: TGTGCCAGTTCGGGACACGCAAGCAATCAGCCCCAGCATTTT. The encoded protein is CASSGHASNQPQHF.

CDR3 protein: CASKKTGVVVTEAFF. Written as DNA, the CDR3 is TGTGCCAGTAAAAAAACAGGGGTCGTGGTTACTGAAGCTTTCTTT. The chain carries TRBV19 and TRBJ1-1; 7 positions match TRBD1. CDR1 and CDR2 from the germline V gene are LNHDA and SQIVND (reference sequence). J was trimmed by 5 bases and V by 7 bases; bases with no gene match: 13. The CDR3 totals 15 residues.

V and J are TRBV11-1 and TRBJ2-3; no reliable D call. The length of the CDR3 is 11 residues. Germline values: CDR1 SGHAT, CDR2 FQDESV (reference sequence). Trimming pared 4 bases from V and 5 bases from J, leaving 4 bases between. CDR3 sequence reads: CASSSRDTQYF. In DNA, the CDR3 is TGTGCCAGCAGCTCTCGAGATACGCAGTATTTT.

This clone has more than one count but fewer than ten. CDR3 sequence (DNA): TGTGCCAGCAGAACCGGGGGACCCCCCGTTGGGGGCTACACCTTC. Its translation is CASRTGGPPVGGYTF. The rearrangement joins TRBV28 to TRBJ1-2, with TRBD1 as a possible D gene (5 bases). V was shortened by 6 bases and J by 8 bases, with 22 bases between the two germline ends. The germline gives CDR1 MDHEN, CDR2 SYDVKM. CDR3 length: 15 residues.

This sequence joins TRBV7-9 and TRBJ2-3; the match to TRBD1 covers 9 bases. With V trimmed by 6 bases and J by 4 bases, 8 bases remained unmatched. The CDR3 consists of 15 residues. In germline, CDR1 is SEHNR, CDR2 FQNEAQ (reference sequence). The CDR3 loop is CASRNRDRVPDTQYF. The CDR3 bases are TGTGCCAGCAGAAACCGGGACAGGGTCCCAGATACGCAGTATTTT.

J is TRBJ2-7 and V is TRBV6-5, with 7 bases that match TRBD1. The V and J ends lost 11 bases and 3 bases, in that order; junction bases with no gene match: 13. CDR1 MNHEY and CDR2 SVGAGI come from the germline V gene. The CDR3 runs 14 residues. CDR3 sequence (DNA): TGTGCCGCCCAGCCGCAACAGGGGCGCTACGAGCAGTACTTC. It is translated as CAAQPQQGRYEQYF.

The genes are TRBV5-1 and TRBJ1-4, with D perhaps TRBD1 (5 bases). V lost 3 bases and J 8 bases, leaving 14 bases between the germline ends. The CDR3 runs 14 residues. Germline loops: CDR1 SGHRS, CDR2 YFSETQ. CDR3 nucleotide sequence: TGCGCCAGCAGCTCCGGGGGGGTGGACGAAAAACTGTTTTTT. Protein: CASSSGGVDEKLFF.

CDR3 bases: TGCGCCAGCAGGAGCAGGGCGACCGGGGAGCTGTTTTTT. It yields the protein CASRSRATGELFF. The chain employs TRBV10-2 and TRBJ2-2, with D possibly matching TRBD1 (5 bases). The CDR3 has 13 residues. Germline V gene lookup returns CDR1 WSHSY and CDR2 SAAADI. V was shortened by 6 bases and J by 5 bases, with 10 bases between the two germline ends.

This clone occurred a few times. The chain combines TRBV5-1 with TRBJ2-2; D might be TRBD1 (5 bases). Germline-derived CDR1 and CDR2 are SGHRS and YFSETQ. This CDR3 is built from 16 residues. V was shortened by 0 bases and J by 1 base, with 10 bases between the two germline ends. CDR3 DNA: TGCGCCAGCAGCTTGGATCACCAGGGGAACACCGGGGAGCTGTTTTTT. This gives the protein CASSLDHQGNTGELFF.

J is TRBJ2-1 and V is TRBV7-9; 11 nucleotides match TRBD2. V was pared by 8 bases and J by 3 bases, with 15 bases of the junction left unmatched. This CDR3 contains 18 residues. Germline values: CDR1 SEHNR, CDR2 FQNEAQ (reference sequence). CDR3 residues: CASLLGTSGNTGYNEQFF. The CDR3 coding sequence is TGTGCCAGCCTGCTGGGGACTAGCGGTAATACAGGCTACAATGAGCAGTTCTTC.

The chain recombines TRBV30 with TRBJ1-5, with a weak D call TRBD1 (5 bases). Germline V CDR1 and CDR2: GTSNPN, SVGIG (reference sequence). V shed 2 bases and J shed 7 bases, with 18 bases lying between them. The CDR3 consists of 15 residues. The CDR3 sequence is CAWSLDSGPQQPQHF. CDR3 bases: TGTGCCTGGAGTTTAGACTCAGGGCCCCAACAGCCCCAGCATTTT.

V gene TRBV6-5 combines with J gene TRBJ2-2; D is unclear. This CDR3 comprises 13 residues. From germline, CDR1 is MNHEY and CDR2 SVGAGI. Trimming took 5 bases from V and 0 from J, leaving 4 bases between them. CDR3 amino acids: CASSLANTGELFF. CDR3 nucleotides: TGTGCCAGCAGTCTAGCGAACACCGGGGAGCTGTTTTTT.

The J gene is TRBJ2-3, the V gene TRBV2; possible D gene TRBD1, 5 bases. This CDR3 contains 15 residues. Germline V CDR1 and CDR2: SNHLY, FYNNEI. V lost 4 bases and J lost 0, with 11 bases in between. The CDR3 loop reads CASSVRQSSTDTQYF. CDR3 DNA sequence: TGTGCCAGCAGTGTCCGACAGTCTAGCACAGATACGCAGTATTTT.

A note on this clone: The sample holds other DNA sequences that translate to the same CDR3. The gene calls are TRBV19 and TRBJ1-5; D unresolved. The CDR3 runs 14 residues. Germline-derived CDR1 and CDR2 are LNHDA and SQIVND (reference sequence). The V and J ends lost 1 base and 3 bases respectively, with 7 bases between them. As DNA, the CDR3 is TGTGCCAGTAGTATAGCGGGGAACAATCAGCCCCAGCATTTT. It encodes CASSIAGNNQPQHF.

This clone was recorded a few times. Additional DNA sequences in this sample encode the identical CDR3. The chain employs TRBV5-1 and TRBJ1-5; no clear D. Trimming stripped 0 bases from V and 3 bases from J, with 7 bases between. In germline, CDR1 is SGHRS, CDR2 YFSETQ. This CDR3 contains 14 residues. The CDR3 nucleotides read TGCGCCAGCAGCTTGGACGGGATCAATCAGCCCCAGCATTTT. Protein product: CASSLDGINQPQHF.

This clone turned up a few times. The chain carries TRBV30 and TRBJ1-2; D not resolved. Germline loops: CDR1 GTSNPN, CDR2 SVGIG (reference sequence). Trimming pared 4 bases from V and 5 bases from J, leaving 11 bases between. The CDR3 is 12 residues long. The CDR3 here is CAWNPGLYGYTF. Here the CDR3 DNA reads TGTGCCTGGAATCCTGGGCTTTATGGCTACACCTTC.

The chain has TRBV10-3 and TRBJ2-3; 7 bases align to TRBD2. Germline V gene lookup returns CDR1 ENHRY and CDR2 SYGVKD. There are 15 residues in the CDR3. Trimming removed 3 bases from V and 3 bases from J; junction bases left unmatched: 6. CDR3 sequence (DNA): TGTGCCATCAGTGACCCTCCCGGGGGGACAGATACGCAGTATTTT. As protein: CAISDPPGGTDTQYF.

The rearrangement joins TRBV7-9 to TRBJ2-1; 10 nucleotides match TRBD2. V was pared by 5 bases and J by 8 bases, with 12 bases of the junction left unmatched. From germline, CDR1 is SEHNR and CDR2 FQNEAQ (reference sequence). The CDR3 totals 16 residues. In nucleotides, the CDR3 is TGTGCCAGCAGCGAGAGCGGGAGGGCCGCCCGAGATGAGCAGTTCTTC. Its protein product is CASSESGRAARDEQFF.

The CDR3 nucleotides are TGCGCCAGCAGCCAAGATCAGTTAAGGGCTAGCGGGTTTAGAACCTACGAGCAGTACTTC. Translating it yields CASSQDQLRASGFRTYEQYF. The rearrangement links TRBV4-3 to TRBJ2-7; 8 positions agree with TRBD2. V lost 0 bases, J lost 2 bases, and 18 bases stayed unmatched. The CDR3 is made up of 20 amino acids. Per the germline V gene, CDR1 is LGHNA and CDR2 is YSLEER.

This clone has just one count. The V call is TRBV28, the J call TRBJ2-5, with D possibly being TRBD1 (6 bases). V dropped 6 bases and J dropped 2 bases, with 13 bases sitting between them. Germline values: CDR1 MDHEN, CDR2 SYDVKM. There are 14 residues in the CDR3. As DNA, the CDR3 is TGTGCCAGCAGAATGGACAGTCCGCAAGAGACCCAGTACTTC. It codes for CASRMDSPQETQYF.

The gene calls are TRBV6-5 and TRBJ2-4; 7 bases align to TRBD1. V lost 5 bases and J lost 7; bases outside the gene matches: 8. The CDR3 loop spans 14 amino acids. In germline, CDR1 is MNHEY, CDR2 SVGAGI. The CDR3 spells CASSPGQQINIQYF. In nucleotides, the CDR3 is TGTGCCAGCAGTCCGGGACAGCAGATTAACATTCAGTACTTC.

This clone has ten or more counts. As DNA, the CDR3 is TGCGCCAGCAGTGAGTCGTGGACTGCCCAAGAGACCCAGTACTTC. This codes for CASSESWTAQETQYF. V gene TRBV10-1 combines with J gene TRBJ2-5; tentative D call: TRBD2 (5 bases). Germline V gene data show CDR1 as WNHNN and CDR2 as SYGVQD (reference sequence). The V end was cut by 0 bases, the J end by 1 base, with 9 bases between. This CDR3 comprises 15 residues.

V is TRBV24-1 and J is TRBJ2-2, with D possibly TRBD1 on 6 matching bases. V lost 7 bases, J lost 6 bases, and 17 bases lay in between. This CDR3 has 15 residues. Germline CDR1 KGHDR, CDR2 SFDVKD. CDR3 residues: CATSGDKGLAGELFF. CDR3 nucleotides: TGTGCCACCAGCGGGGACAAGGGATTGGCCGGGGAGCTGTTTTTT.

The chain recombines TRBV3-1 (or the pseudogene TRBV3-2) with TRBJ2-5; 12 nucleotides agree with TRBD1. The CDR3 has 17 amino acids. The ends lost 3 bases at V and 4 bases at J; junction bases unmatched: 9. Germline V lookup: CDR1 LGHDT, CDR2 YNNKEL (reference sequence). Written as DNA, the CDR3 is TGTGCCAGCAGCCATCATGACCGGGACAGGGGGCGAGAGACCCAGTACTTC. Translating gives CASSHHDRDRGRETQYF.

V usage is TRBV15 and J usage is TRBJ1-6; TRBD1 matches at 11 bases. Unmatched junction bases numbered 6, after V lost 5 bases and J lost 6 bases. Germline V lookup: CDR1 LNHNV, CDR2 YYDKDF (reference sequence). CDR3 length equals 16 residues. The CDR3 is CATSPDRGRGNSPLHF. Written as DNA, the CDR3 is TGTGCCACCAGCCCGGACAGGGGGCGAGGTAATTCACCCCTCCACTTT.

The CDR3 is CASSYSGLSYNEQFF. CDR3 nucleotide sequence: TGTGCCAGCAGTTACTCGGGACTCTCCTACAATGAGCAGTTCTTC. V usage is TRBV6-2 or TRBV6-3 and J usage is TRBJ2-1; weak D call: TRBD2 (6 bases). Germline V gene data show CDR1 as MNHEY and CDR2 as SVGEGT. Trimming removed 0 bases from V and 0 bases from J, with 6 bases in between. The CDR3 loop spans 15 amino acids.

This chain links TRBV7-3 with TRBJ2-5, with 15 bases fitting TRBD2. The V and J ends lost 4 bases and 5 bases, in that order; junction bases with no gene match: 11. The length of the CDR3 is 18 residues. Germline assignment: CDR1 SGHTA and CDR2 FQGTGA. CDR3 in amino acids: CASSSGLAGGEPYETQYF. The CDR3 bases are TGTGCCAGCAGCTCAGGACTAGCGGGAGGGGAGCCGTATGAGACCCAGTACTTC.